These 18 T cell receptor beta chains were all obtained from the same sample, sequenced in a study of technical replicates of blood from several donors. Profiled with immunoSEQ multiplex PCR; TCRdb holds only in-frame clones, not every one. The sample lists around 70,000 clones; 95% were seen once. The sample was T cells isolated from PBMCs. The receptors come from a human donor in good health.

A remark on this clone: At one end, the junction sequence differs from germline, possibly due to a read error. V usage is TRBV7-9 and J usage is TRBJ2-1; 14 nucleotides align to TRBD2. CDR3 length: 15 amino acids. Per germline, CDR1 SEHNR and CDR2 FQNEAQ (reference sequence). For the CDR3, the DNA is TGTGCCAGCACCTTAGGACTAGCGGGAGGTAATGAGCAGTTCTTC. Protein product: CASTLGLAGGNEQFF.

This chain links TRBV7-8 with TRBJ2-7; D is possibly TRBD2 (5 bases). Germline loops: CDR1 SGHVS, CDR2 FQNEAQ. The CDR3 covers 14 residues. V dropped 2 bases and J dropped 3 bases, with 11 bases sitting between them. The CDR3 reads CASSLTSGGYEQYF. In DNA form, the CDR3 reads TGTGCCAGCAGCTTAACATCCGGAGGCTACGAGCAGTACTTC.

V gene TRBV5-1 combines with J gene TRBJ2-7, with D tentatively TRBD2 (7 bases). Between the trimmed V and J ends, which lost 4 bases and 0 bases, there was a span of 14 bases. CDR3 length: 15 residues. Germline lookup yields CDR1 SGHRS and CDR2 YFSETQ. In DNA form, the CDR3 reads TGCGCCAGCAGCGTCGGGGGGCCCAGCTCCTACGAGCAGTACTTC. Translation gives CASSVGGPSSYEQYF.

The chain combines TRBV5-4 with TRBJ2-7, with TRBD1 as a possible D gene (6 bases). V shed 1 base and J shed 7 bases, with 15 bases lying between them. This CDR3 is 14 amino acids long. CDR1 and CDR2 from the germline V gene are SGHNT and YYREEE (reference sequence). The CDR3 DNA follows: TGTGCCAGCAGCTTGAGTCAGGGGTTCGGGGAGCAGTACTTC. Translated: CASSLSQGFGEQYF.

The genes are TRBV5-1 and TRBJ2-7, with D perhaps TRBD2 (6 bases). The V end lost 0 bases, the J end lost 0 bases, and 10 bases lay between the germline ends. The CDR3 has 15 amino acids. Germline V gene sequence: CDR1 SGHRS, CDR2 YFSETQ. The CDR3 region has the DNA TGCGCCAGCAGCTTGGCGGGAGCGACCTCCTACGAGCAGTACTTC. Translated, it gives CASSLAGATSYEQYF.

This clone was counted once. The chain employs TRBV4-1 and TRBJ1-1; maybe TRBD1 (6 bases). The ends were cut back, 2 bases at V and 4 bases at J, with 14 bases in the middle. CDR1 and CDR2 (germline): MGHRA, YSYEKL. This CDR3 spans 15 amino acids. In DNA form, the CDR3 reads TGCGCCAGCAGCCAAAAATTACAGGGCCCCACTGAAGCTTTCTTT. Translating it yields CASSQKLQGPTEAFF.

The chain carries TRBV2 and TRBJ2-7; D uncertain. The germline gives CDR1 SNHLY, CDR2 FYNNEI. Trimming pared 3 bases from V and 1 base from J, leaving 10 bases between. This CDR3 has 14 amino acids. The chain's CDR3 is CASSDPQYSYEQYF. The CDR3 DNA follows: TGTGCCAGCAGTGACCCACAGTATTCCTACGAGCAGTACTTC. The entire variable domain, with the rest obtained from reference TRBV2 and TRBJ2-7, is as follows: EPEVTQTPSHQVTQMGQEVILRCVPISNHLYFYWYRQILGQKVEFLVSFYNNEISEKSEIFDDQFSVERPDGSNFTLKIRSTKLEDSAMYFCASSDPQYSYEQYFGPGTRLTVT.

J is TRBJ1-2 and V is TRBV6-5, with no clear D. The CDR3 runs to 15 residues. V lost 8 bases and J 0 bases, leaving 16 bases between the germline ends. Germline CDR1 MNHEY, CDR2 SVGAGI. This chain's CDR3 is CASRGGLTANYGYTF. CDR3 DNA: TGTGCCAGCCGGGGAGGGCTCACGGCTAACTATGGCTACACCTTC.

The chain has TRBV6-5 and TRBJ1-1, with a possible D match to TRBD1 (5 bases). In germline, CDR1 is MNHEY, CDR2 SVGAGI. V was cut by 10 bases and J by 2 bases, with 14 bases left in between. CDR3 size: 13 residues. This CDR3 is CATQPGINTEAFF. As DNA, the CDR3 is TGTGCCACCCAGCCAGGGATCAACACTGAAGCTTTCTTT.

The chain is built from TRBV25-1 and TRBJ2-1, with 11 positions matching TRBD2. The CDR3 totals 16 residues. Trimming took 5 bases from V and 6 from J; bases not matched to a gene: 9. The V gene's germline CDR1 is MGHDK and CDR2 SYGVNS. The CDR3 bases are TGTGCCAGCAGTCGGGTAGGGACTAGCGGTCGCAATGAGCAGTTCTTC. As protein: CASSRVGTSGRNEQFF.

This chain joins TRBV9 and TRBJ2-1; 11 bases agree with TRBD2. The ends lost 4 bases at V and 4 bases at J; junction bases unmatched: 19. CDR3 size: 20 residues. Germline V lookup: CDR1 SGDLS, CDR2 YYNGEE. The CDR3 DNA reads TGTGCCAGCAGCTCCACCCCCCGGACTAGCGGGTCGGCTCGGTACAATGAGCAGTTCTTC. Translating gives CASSSTPRTSGSARYNEQFF.

The J gene is TRBJ1-4, the V gene TRBV29-1, with a weak D call TRBD1 (6 bases). The CDR3 is made up of 12 amino acids. Germline CDR1 and CDR2: SQVTM and ANQGSEA. V was cut by 3 bases and J by 8 bases, with 10 bases left in between. CDR3 coding DNA: TGCAGCGTTGACAGGGGTGGGGAAAAACTGTTTTTT. Amino acids: CSVDRGGEKLFF.

The V call is TRBV28, the J call TRBJ2-7; 8 nucleotides align to TRBD2. The CDR3 runs 15 residues. V shed 5 bases, J shed 8 bases, and the junction held 14 bases outside the gene matches. CDR1 is MDHEN, CDR2 SYDVKM, per germline. The CDR3 sequence: CASSPSAGASFKQYF. CDR3 bases: TGTGCCAGCAGTCCATCAGCGGGAGCCTCCTTTAAGCAGTACTTC. The entire variable domain, with the rest obtained from reference TRBV28 and TRBJ2-7, is as follows: DVKVTQSSRYLVKRTGEKVFLECVQDMDHENMFWYRQDPGLGLRLIYFSYDVKMKEKGDIPEGYSVSREKKERFSLILESASTNQTSMYLCASSPSAGASFKQYFGPGTRLTVT.

The chain carries TRBV15 and TRBJ2-2, with 7 nucleotides matching TRBD2. V shed 1 base and J 2 bases; nucleotides not matched to a gene: 10. The germline V gene has CDR1 LNHNV and CDR2 YYDKDF (reference sequence). The CDR3 contains 18 residues. The CDR3 loop is CATSRVAWERGNTGELFF. The CDR3 DNA reads TGTGCCACCAGCAGAGTTGCCTGGGAGCGGGGCAACACCGGGGAGCTGTTTTTT.

This chain links TRBV6-6 with TRBJ1-4, with D possibly TRBD1 on 5 matching bases. CDR1 is MNHNY, CDR2 SVGAGI, per germline (reference sequence). This CDR3 contains 15 residues. Trimming pared 0 bases from V and 6 bases from J, leaving 11 bases between. The CDR3 loop is CASSYSGQGYEKLFF. CDR3 bases: TGTGCCAGCAGTTACTCGGGGCAGGGTTATGAAAAACTGTTTTTT.

The chain uses TRBV19 and TRBJ1-2; TRBD1 matches 8 bases. The V and J ends lost 1 base and 4 bases, in that order; junction bases with no gene match: 8. This CDR3 is 16 amino acids long. Germline V gene sequence: CDR1 LNHDA, CDR2 SQIVND (reference sequence). This CDR3 reads CASSIAGTGEPYGYTF. The CDR3 region has the DNA TGTGCCAGTAGTATAGCCGGGACAGGCGAACCCTATGGCTACACCTTC.

The chain links TRBV19 to TRBJ1-5; unclear D gene. Trimming shortened V by 6 bases and J by 4 bases, and 16 bases separated the two germline ends. The germline gives CDR1 LNHDA, CDR2 SQIVND (reference sequence). The CDR3 extends over 15 amino acids. The CDR3 reads CASSLFGRGNQPQHF. Here the CDR3 DNA reads TGTGCCAGTAGCTTGTTCGGACGAGGGAATCAGCCCCAGCATTTT.

The gene calls are TRBV28 and TRBJ2-2; maybe TRBD2 (6 bases). With 7 bases removed from V and 2 bases from J, the gap between germline ends came to 35 bases. The CDR3 contains 22 residues. Germline lookup yields CDR1 MDHEN and CDR2 SYDVKM. CDR3 DNA: TGTGCCAGCACATCATACTCCCTCCAGAGAGACTGGGGACTGTCTAACACCGGGGAGCTGTTTTTT. As protein: CASTSYSLQRDWGLSNTGELFF.